The 5 T cell receptor beta chains below come from one sample, sequenced in a study of T cell changes during pregnancy in multiple sclerosis (dated by TCRdb to between 2018 and 2020). The method was the immunoSEQ multiplex PCR assay. Drawn from immuneACCESS, this table holds only the in-frame rearrangements with V and J called that TCRdb kept. Clones are partly lost; checked studies trace under half to an unresolved V gene and leave the rest unexplained. The sample profile shows 35,000 to 45,000 clones; roughly 90% of them were found once. The ten largest clones represent 4.7% of the sample. Source: peripheral blood, taken in the second trimester of pregnancy. The receptor source for this set is a female donor in good health, enrolled as a control in a pregnancy study.

This clone was observed a single time. The J gene is TRBJ1-4, the V gene TRBV7-9, with 7 bases lining up with TRBD1. Per the germline V gene, CDR1 is SEHNR and CDR2 is FQNEAQ (reference sequence). CDR3 length equals 15 residues. V trimming: 4 bases; J trimming: 0 bases; junction bases outside the gene matches: 2. This chain's CDR3 is CASSSQGATNEKLFF. CDR3 DNA sequence: TGTGCCAGCAGCTCCCAGGGGGCAACTAATGAAAAACTGTTTTTT. Variable domain in full (rest from reference TRBV7-9 and TRBJ1-4): DTGVSQNPRHKITKRGQNVTFRCDPISEHNRLYWYRQTLGQGPEFLTYFQNEAQLEKSRLLSDRFSAERPKGSFSTLEIQRTEQGDSAMYLCASSSQGATNEKLFFGSGTQLSVL.

V usage is TRBV14 and J usage is TRBJ1-4; 7 bases fit TRBD1. The length of the CDR3 is 15 residues. The trim removed 2 bases at V and 5 bases at J, leaving 5 bases unmatched. Germline V CDR1 and CDR2: SGHDN, FVKESK. CDR3 bases: TGTGCCAGCAGCCAAATGGGACAGCGGAATGAAAAACTGTTTTTT. Translating it yields CASSQMGQRNEKLFF.

CDR3 loop: CASSDTWTGHDYEQYF. The CDR3, as DNA: TGTGCCAGCAGTGATACTTGGACAGGACACGACTACGAGCAGTACTTC. V and J are TRBV25-1 and TRBJ2-7; 7 bases line up with TRBD1. Trimming cost V 3 bases and J 3 bases; bases outside gene matches: 11. CDR1 and CDR2 from the germline V gene are MGHDK and SYGVNS. CDR3 length: 16 amino acids.

This clone was seen just once. The chain employs TRBV29-1 and TRBJ1-2, with 9 positions matching TRBD1. J was trimmed by 2 bases and V by 0 bases; bases with no gene match: 10. Germline loops: CDR1 SQVTM, CDR2 ANQGSEA. The CDR3 is 17 amino acids. CDR3 amino acids: CSVEDAGQGALNYGYTF. The DNA of the CDR3 is TGCAGCGTTGAAGATGCGGGACAGGGCGCCCTCAACTATGGCTACACCTTC.

This chain links TRBV5-6 with TRBJ2-3; 8 nucleotides match TRBD2. The J segment lost 4 bases and the V segment lost 4 bases, leaving 11 bases of the junction unmatched. This CDR3 comprises 16 residues. Germline CDR1 SGHDT, CDR2 YYEEEE. CDR3 nucleotides: TGTGCCAGCAGCCGACCACTAGCGGTAGGAGCAGATACGCAGTATTTT. Its translation: CASSRPLAVGADTQYF. The entire variable domain, with the rest obtained from reference TRBV5-6 and TRBJ2-3, is as follows: DAGVTQSPTHLIKTRGQQVTLRCSPKSGHDTVSWYQQALGQGPQFIFQYYEEEERQRGNFPDRFSGHQFPNYSSELNVNALLLGDSALYLCASSRPLAVGADTQYFGPGTRLTVL.